Listed below are T cell receptor beta chains from one sample, sequenced in a study of shared clonotypes between healthy human individuals. Sequencing was performed with immunoSEQ multiplex PCR; in TCRdb, only in-frame clones are kept and a portion is missing. This table holds roughly 2,300,000 clones, less than 95% found once. Source material: naive CD4+ T cells from PBMCs. These receptors were obtained from a man between 18 and 35 years old in good health. Some clones in this sample may be carry-over from other donors' samples. Each CDR3 is given with its conserved first and last residue. A D gene is named only where the DNA matches it firmly. A row's size may be missing; if present it is once, few, many or a size class.

NA,NA,TRBJ1-6,TRBV28,TGTGCCAGCAGTTTGTTAGCAGGGGAGGATTCACCCCTCCACTTT,CASSLLAGEDSPLHF
NA,NA,TRBJ1-2,TRBV6-1,TGTGCCAGCATGCCGGGGGGGACTACTAACTATGGCTACACCTTC,CASMPGGTTNYGYTF
TRBD2,NA,TRBJ2-7,TRBV5-4,TGTGCCAGCAGAGTGGGGACTAGCGCCTACGAGCAGTACTTC,CASRVGTSAYEQYF
NA,NA,TRBJ2-3,TRBV9,TGTGCCAGCAGCGTAACTTTCGACAGTCCCGATACGCAGTATTTT,CASSVTFDSPDTQYF
TRBD2,NA,TRBJ2-2,TRBV6-6,TGTGCCAGCAGTCGGACTAGCGTGAACACCGGGGAGCTGTTTTTT,CASSRTSVNTGELFF
TRBD1,once,TRBJ2-7,TRBV5-1,TGCGCCAGCAGCGGGACAGGGGCCCACTCCTACGAGCAGTACTTC,CASSGTGAHSYEQYF
NA,NA,TRBJ2-5,TRBV5-1,TGCGCCAGCAGCTTGCCCCCCGACGGGGGTAGAGGAGAGACCCAGTACTTC,CASSLPPDGGRGETQYF
NA,NA,TRBJ2-3,TRBV6-6,TGTGCCAGCAGGGATGCAATCGATACGCAGTATTTT,CASRDAIDTQYF
NA,once,TRBJ2-1,TRBV29-1,TGCAGCGTTGAACTAGCGACCTACAATGAGCAGTTCTTC,CSVELATYNEQFF
NA,NA,TRBJ1-1,TRBV6-5,TGTGCCAGCAGCCTCCGGGGGGGTACCACTGAAGCTTTCTTT,CASSLRGGTTEAFF
NA,NA,TRBJ2-2,TRBV5-4,TGTGCCAGCAGCTTGTTCAAGAACACCGGGGAGCTGTTTTTT,CASSLFKNTGELFF
NA,NA,TRBJ2-6,TRBV19,TGTGCCAGTAGTATAGGGGCTAGTGCTGGGGCCAACGTCCTGACTTTC,CASSIGASAGANVLTF
NA,NA,TRBJ1-1,TRBV7-2,TGTGCCAGCAGCTTAGGTCCACAGTACACTGAAGCTTTCTTT,CASSLGPQYTEAFF
TRBD2,NA,TRBJ2-5,TRBV5-1,TGCGCCAGCAGCGCCCGACTAGCGGGAGGAGGTGGCGCCTTGAAGACCCAGTACTTC,CASSARLAGGGGALKTQYF
NA,NA,TRBJ1-6,TRBV27,TGTGCCAGCAGGGCCGGGGCGAGGCATTCACCCCTCCACTTT,CASRAGARHSPLHF
TRBD2,NA,TRBJ2-3,TRBV4-3,TGCGCCAGCAGCCAAGAGGGAGCGGGAGCTTGGGGCACAGATACGCAGTATTTT,CASSQEGAGAWGTDTQYF
NA,NA,TRBJ1-1,TRBV6-6,TGTGCCAGCAGTTATTACCGACAGAGCCAAGAAGCTTTCTTT,CASSYYRQSQEAFF
NA,NA,TRBJ1-2,TRBV5-1,TGCGCCAGCAGCTTCGACAGGACTACTAACTATGGCTACACCTTC,CASSFDRTTNYGYTF
NA,NA,TRBJ2-6,TRBV5-1,TGCGCCAGCAGGGCAGGGAGTAGCTCTGGGGCCAACGTCCTGACTTTC,CASRAGSSSGANVLTF
NA,NA,TRBJ2-6,TRBV28,TGTGCCAGCAGTTTTACCCAATCTGGGGCCAACGTCCTGACTTTC,CASSFTQSGANVLTF
NA,NA,TRBJ1-2,TRBV2,TGTGCCAGCAGTTTTAATCGGGGCTATGGCTACACCTTC,CASSFNRGYGYTF
TRBD2,NA,TRBJ2-7,TRBV6-6,TGTGCCAGCAGTCCCGCCGGGGGGATAGGCGAGCAGTACTTC,CASSPAGGIGEQYF
NA,NA,TRBJ1-3,TRBV5-4,TGTGCCAGCAGCTTGCTGGGGGGGGGAAACACCATATATTTT,CASSLLGGGNTIYF
NA,NA,TRBJ2-1,TRBV28,TGTGCCAGCAGGAGTCAAGTCTCCGGGCCTCCAAACCCCGCGGGCCAGTTCTTC,CASRSQVSGPPNPAGQFF
NA,NA,TRBJ1-2,TRBV4-1,TGCGCCAGCAGCCAGGTTAAAATGATATTCGGCTATGGCTACACCTTC,CASSQVKMIFGYGYTF
NA,NA,TRBJ1-1,TRBV5-5,TGTGCCAGCAGCTTGCAACAGGGTAACACTGAAGCTTTCTTT,CASSLQQGNTEAFF
NA,NA,TRBJ1-1,TRBV11-3,TGTGCCAGCAGCCACAATCGATTGAACACTGAAGCTTTCTTT,CASSHNRLNTEAFF
TRBD1,NA,TRBJ2-5,TRBV27,TGTGCCAGCAGCCCTTTATGGGGGAATGCAGGGGGAACCCAAGAGACCCAGTACTTC,CASSPLWGNAGGTQETQYF
NA,NA,TRBJ2-2,TRBV5-1,TGCGCCTCAGGACCGCCCTCCACCGGGGAGCTGTTTTTT,CASGPPSTGELFF
NA,NA,TRBJ2-7,TRBV27,TGTGCCAGCAGTCCCCCCCGCGCATCGACCTCCTACGAGCAGTACTTC,CASSPPRASTSYEQYF
TRBD2,NA,TRBJ2-5,TRBV5-1,TGCGCCAGCAGCGTGGAAGGGACTAGCGGGGAAGAGACCCAGTACTTC,CASSVEGTSGEETQYF
NA,once,TRBJ2-7,TRBV5-1,TGCGCCAGCAGCTTGGAAGGGGATTTTAACTACGAGCAGTACTTC,CASSLEGDFNYEQYF
NA,NA,TRBJ1-2,TRBV15,TGTGCCACCAGCAGAGATCGGACAGTATATGGCTACACCTTC,CATSRDRTVYGYTF
TRBD2,NA,TRBJ2-7,TRBV7-9,TGTGCCAGCAGCTTCGGGACTAGCGGGAACTACGAGCAGTACTTC,CASSFGTSGNYEQYF
NA,NA,TRBJ1-1,TRBV5-4,TGTGCCAGCAGCTTGGACAGGATGAACACTGAAGCTTTCTTT,CASSLDRMNTEAFF
TRBD2,NA,TRBJ2-4,TRBV10-2,TGCGCCAGCAGTGAGGCGGGAGGTCGGGACATTCAGTACTTC,CASSEAGGRDIQYF
NA,few,TRBJ1-1,TRBV5-1,TGCGCCAGCAGCTTGGGACAGCAGAACACTGAAGCTTTCTTT,CASSLGQQNTEAFF
NA,NA,TRBJ1-5,TRBV4-1,TGCGCCAGCAGCCCAATCGGGGCGGGGGGTCAGCCCCAGCATTTT,CASSPIGAGGQPQHF
TRBD2,NA,TRBJ2-1,TRBV19,TGTGCCAGTAGTATTGTAGCGGGAGGGAGGGGAGATGAGCAGTTCTTC,CASSIVAGGRGDEQFF
TRBD2,NA,TRBJ2-1,TRBV18,TGTGCCAGCTCACCAGGGGCGGGAGGCACCTACAATGAGCAGTTCTTC,CASSPGAGGTYNEQFF
TRBD1,NA,TRBJ2-7,TRBV7-6,TGTGCCAGCAGCTTAACGGGCAGGGGGCGGGACGAGCAGTACTTC,CASSLTGRGRDEQYF
TRBD2,NA,TRBJ2-5,TRBV9,TGTGCCAGCAGCGTAGCGCGGGGGGAGACCCAGTACTTC,CASSVARGETQYF
TRBD2,NA,TRBJ2-1,TRBV7-2,TGTGCCAGCAGCTTAGAAGGGACTAGCGGGATCAATGAGCAGTTCTTC,CASSLEGTSGINEQFF
NA,once,TRBJ1-5,TRBV12-5,TGTGCTAGTGGTTTGGCTCGGTGGGACAACAATCAGCCCCAGCATTTT,CASGLARWDNNQPQHF
TRBD1,NA,TRBJ2-7,TRBV16,TGTGCCAGCAGCCAATTCGGCGGATTGACAGGGAACGAGCAGTACTTC,CASSQFGGLTGNEQYF
TRBD1,NA,TRBJ2-1,TRBV7-3,TGTGCCAGCAGCCGCATACAGGGGATGGATGAGCAGTTCTTC,CASSRIQGMDEQFF
NA,NA,TRBJ1-4,TRBV2,TGTGCCAGCAGGGGGGCCCGGACAGCCGTAAATGAAAAACTGTTTTTT,CASRGARTAVNEKLFF
NA,NA,TRBJ2-1,TRBV5-1,TGCGCCAGCAGCTTGATGCTGGCGAACAATGAGCAGTTCTTC,CASSLMLANNEQFF
NA,NA,TRBJ2-3,TRBV2,TGTGCCAGCAGTCTCCGCTACGGATCAGATACGCAGTATTTT,CASSLRYGSDTQYF
NA,NA,TRBJ2-1,TRBV19,TGTGCCAGTAGTATTCAAACCACTAGAGAGGAGCAGTTCTTC,CASSIQTTREEQFF
TRBD1,NA,TRBJ2-1,TRBV15,TGTGCCACCGGTAAGACAGGGGGTAGCAATGAGCAGTTCTTC,CATGKTGGSNEQFF
NA,once,TRBJ1-1,TRBV27,TGTGCCAGCAGTTTCACTAGGGAGACATCGACGAACACTGAAGCTTTCTTT,CASSFTRETSTNTEAFF
TRBD2,NA,TRBJ2-7,TRBV2,TGTGCCAGCAGTCGGGCTAGCGGGGGCACCTACGAGCAGTACTTC,CASSRASGGTYEQYF
NA,NA,TRBJ2-2,TRBV9,TGTGCCAGCAGCCCTTGGGGCCAAAAGAACACCGGGGAGCTGTTTTTT,CASSPWGQKNTGELFF
NA,NA,TRBJ1-4,TRBV5-1,TGCGCCAGCAGCTCCGGGGCAACTAATGAAAAACTGTTTTTT,CASSSGATNEKLFF
TRBD1,NA,TRBJ2-3,TRBV29-1,TGCAGCGTGGGCAGGGGGCCCAAACTAGGGACAGATACGCAGTATTTT,CSVGRGPKLGTDTQYF
TRBD1,NA,TRBJ2-2,TRBV5-8,TGTGCCAGCAGCTTGCTTTCACAGGGGGCTGGCGGGGAGCTGTTTTTT,CASSLLSQGAGGELFF
TRBD1,NA,TRBJ2-3,TRBV28,TGTGCCAGCAGTCGACATGGGACAGGGGAACGGACGCAGTATTTT,CASSRHGTGERTQYF
NA,NA,TRBJ2-5,TRBV2,TGTGCCAGCACCGGTGCGGAGACGTACCAAGAGACCCAGTACTTC,CASTGAETYQETQYF